These T cell receptor beta chains were read from a single sample in a study of beta chain features in type 1 diabetes. Measured with immunoSEQ multiplex PCR; TCRdb has only the in-frame clones, and not every one. Among under 900,000 clones listed, roughly 15% were seen once. Sequenced sample: naive CD4+ T cells from blood. The source of these receptors is a young woman in good health. CDR3s include the opening cysteine and the closing phenylalanine or tryptophan. A D gene is named only where the DNA matches it firmly. The size of a clone is reported for some rows only, either as once, few or many, or as a class for expanded clones.

D | size | J | length | V | DNA | CDR3
NA | few | TRBJ1-4 | 16 | TRBV9 | TGTGCCAGCAGCCGACTCTCAGGGGCAACTAATGAAAAACTGTTTTTT | CASSRLSGATNEKLFF
TRBD1 | NA | TRBJ2-3 | 16 | TRBV7-9 | TGTGCCAGCAGCTTTGGATCGGGACAGCTCACAGATACGCAGTATTTT | CASSFGSGQLTDTQYF
NA | many | TRBJ1-1 | 14 | TRBV19 | TGTGCCTCCCGTGCAGGGCTCGTGAACACTGAAGCTTTCTTT | CASRAGLVNTEAFF
NA | few | TRBJ2-3 | 15 | TRBV4-1 | TGCGCCAGCAGCCAAGTAGGGCGGAGCACAGATACGCAGTATTTT | CASSQVGRSTDTQYF
NA | few | TRBJ2-1 | 17 | TRBV5-1 | TGCGCCAGCAGCCTGGGACGGGCGAGGGGGTTATACAATGAGCAGTTCTTC | CASSLGRARGLYNEQFF
TRBD2 | NA | TRBJ2-1 | 18 | TRBV4-3 | TGCGCCAGCAGCCACCATCTCTCCGGGACTAGCGGGAGCAATGAGCAGTTCTTC | CASSHHLSGTSGSNEQFF
TRBD1 | few | TRBJ1-2 | 16 | TRBV6-6 | TGTGCCAGCAGTCTATTACAGGGGGCAGCTAACTATGGCTACACCTTC | CASSLLQGAANYGYTF
NA | many | TRBJ2-1 | 15 | TRBV4-3 | TGCGCCAGCAGCCTTGTAGGGAGTTCCTACAATGAGCAGTTCTTC | CASSLVGSSYNEQFF
NA | once | TRBJ2-1 | 14 | TRBV18 | TGTGCCAGCTCAATAACCGCCGGGAACAATGAGCAGTTCTTC | CASSITAGNNEQFF
TRBD2 | once | TRBJ2-7 | 16 | TRBV6-4 | TGTGCCAGCAGTGACCCCGGGACTAGCGGGGACTACGAGCAGTACTTC | CASSDPGTSGDYEQYF
TRBD2 | NA | TRBJ2-5 | 16 | TRBV5-1 | TGCGCCAGCAGCCCGGCAGGACTAGCGGGCGGGGAGACCCAGTACTTC | CASSPAGLAGGETQYF
TRBD2 | few | TRBJ2-7 | 15 | TRBV5-1 | TGCGCCAGCAGCTTCGGACTAGCGGCTTACTACGAGCAGTACTTC | CASSFGLAAYYEQYF
NA | NA | TRBJ2-3 | 15 | TRBV7-6 | TGTGCCAGCAGCCCCTGGGGTCGGCAAACAGATACGCAGTATTTT | CASSPWGRQTDTQYF
NA | NA | TRBJ1-1 | 17 | TRBV6-7 | TGTGCCAGCAGTAAAGTGATGGTCCGGGAGATGAACACTGAAGCTTTCTTT | CASSKVMVREMNTEAFF
TRBD1 | NA | TRBJ2-5 | 14 | TRBV6-6 | TGTGCCAGCAGTTGGGGACAGGGGGACGAGACCCAGTACTTC | CASSWGQGDETQYF
TRBD1 | NA | TRBJ2-5 | 14 | TRBV11-2 | TGTGCCAGCAGCTTAGCAGGGGGCGCAGAGACCCAGTACTTC | CASSLAGGAETQYF
TRBD2 | few | TRBJ2-7 | 14 | TRBV11-2 | TGTGCCAGCAGCATTATAGCGGGAGCCTACGAGCAGTACTTC | CASSIIAGAYEQYF
NA | NA | TRBJ1-1 | 13 | TRBV29-1 | TGCAGCGTTGAGGAAACCGGACCTTATGAAGCTTTCTTT | CSVEETGPYEAFF
NA | few | TRBJ2-2 | 16 | TRBV6-5 | TGTGCCAGCAGTTTAAATATCCCCCCTTATACCGGGGAGCTGTTTTTT | CASSLNIPPYTGELFF
TRBD2 | NA | TRBJ2-7 | 16 | TRBV6-6 | TGTGCCAGCAGTTACTCGAGCGGGAGAGTGGTAGGTCGTTGGGACTTC | CASSYSSGRVVGRWDF
NA | NA | TRBJ2-1 | 13 | TRBV7-3 | TGTGCCAGTAGCCTAAGCTCCTACAATGAGCAGTTCTTC | CASSLSSYNEQFF
NA | once | TRBJ1-5 | 14 | TRBV6-1 | TGTGCCAGCAGCCACCCCGACACAAATCAGCCCCAGCATTTT | CASSHPDTNQPQHF
NA | few | TRBJ2-7 | 13 | TRBV6-5 | TGTGCCAGCAGTTACTCGGAAGAGAACGAGCAGTACTTC | CASSYSEENEQYF
TRBD2 | NA | TRBJ2-1 | 18 | TRBV4-1 | TGCGCCAGCAGCCAAGATCTCTTGAGTGGCGGGAGAAGGAATGAGCAGTTCTTC | CASSQDLLSGGRRNEQFF
TRBD2 | NA | TRBJ2-2 | 17 | TRBV19 | TGTGCCAGTAGTATCGGCTTGGTAGCGGGAGGAACCGGGGAGCTGTTTTTT | CASSIGLVAGGTGELFF
TRBD1 | few | TRBJ2-7 | 15 | TRBV5-4 | TGTGCCAGCACTTGGATGGGACAGCCTTCCTACGAGCAGTACTTC | CASTWMGQPSYEQYF
TRBD2 | few | TRBJ2-4 | 15 | TRBV4-1 | TGCGCCAGCAGCCAAGCCCTGACTAGCGGGACCCCCAAGTACTTC | CASSQALTSGTPKYF
TRBD1 | NA | TRBJ2-7 | 14 | TRBV15 | TGTGCCACCAGCAGAACCGGGACAGGCACCGAGCAGTACTTC | CATSRTGTGTEQYF
NA | NA | TRBJ1-5 | 14 | TRBV19 | TGTGCCAGTAGTACGCGGGGGACCAATCAGCCCCAGCATTTT | CASSTRGTNQPQHF
TRBD2 | few | TRBJ2-2 | 16 | TRBV10-2 | TGCGCCAGCAGTATAGGACTAGCGGGAGATCCCGGGGAGCTGTTTTTT | CASSIGLAGDPGELFF
TRBD2 | few | TRBJ2-2 | 14 | TRBV4-1 | TGCGCCAGCAGCCAAGGACTAGCTGCCGGGGAGCTGTTTTTT | CASSQGLAAGELFF
NA | NA | TRBJ2-1 | 17 | TRBV5-1 | TGCGCCAGCAGCTTGGTCGGGGTCGGGAGATCCTACAATGAGCAGTTCTTC | CASSLVGVGRSYNEQFF
NA | few | TRBJ2-3 | 13 | TRBV19 | TGTGCCAGTAGTAACGCGGGGACAGATACGCAGTATTTT | CASSNAGTDTQYF
NA | NA | TRBJ1-2 | 15 | TRBV13 | TGTGCCAGCAGCTTAGGGGACAGAAAATTATGGGGCTACACCTTC | CASSLGDRKLWGYTF
TRBD2 | NA | TRBJ2-1 | 17 | TRBV2 | TGTGCCAGCAGTGAGGGGACTAGCGGGAGGGCCCTCAATGAGCAGTTCTTC | CASSEGTSGRALNEQFF
NA | NA | TRBJ2-1 | 11 | TRBV28 | TGTGCCAGCAACGGATACAATGAGCAGTTCTTC | CASNGYNEQFF
NA | NA | TRBJ2-5 | 15 | TRBV6-1 | TGTGCCAGCAGTGAAGGGTGGCTAGCCATCGGGACCCAGTACTTC | CASSEGWLAIGTQYF
NA | few | TRBJ2-7 | 13 | TRBV7-9 | TGTGCCAGCAGCCTAGTTGGTCCCTACGAGCAGTACTTC | CASSLVGPYEQYF
NA | few | TRBJ1-2 | 14 | TRBV5-4 | TGTGCCAGCAGCTTGAAGGCAGGGGCCTATGGCTACACCTTC | CASSLKAGAYGYTF